The 9 T cell receptor beta chains presented below share a single source sample, sequenced in a study of neurological immune-mediated disorders. MiXCR was run by TCRdb on the 5' RACE reads, yielding one entry per CDR3 protein. The sample yields 50,000 to 80,000 distinct CDR3 sequences, 3.5% to 5.5% seen once. Input material: PBMCs. All receptors come from a man aged 30 to 39 with multiple sclerosis.

V and J are TRBV5-1 and TRBJ1-1; D is perhaps TRBD1 (5 bases). With 2 bases removed from V and 2 bases from J, the gap between germline ends came to 13 bases. The CDR3 is 15 residues long. Germline lookup yields CDR1 SGHRS and CDR2 YFSETQ. The CDR3 spells CASSFNYGANTEAFF. The CDR3 DNA is TGCGCCAGCAGCTTCAACTACGGGGCCAACACTGAAGCTTTCTTT.

In its sample, this clonotype was seen a few times. The J gene is TRBJ2-1, the V gene TRBV15; weak D call: TRBD1 (6 bases). This CDR3 comprises 14 residues. With 2 bases removed from V and 7 bases from J, the gap between germline ends came to 12 bases. Germline loops: CDR1 LNHNV, CDR2 YYDKDF (reference sequence). Here the CDR3 DNA reads TGTGCCACCAGCAGATCAGAAAGGGGGAATGAGCAGTTCTTC. It codes for CATSRSERGNEQFF.

The sample holds many counts of this clonotype. The chain employs TRBV7-9 and TRBJ1-1; no firm D call. The V and J ends lost 5 bases and 4 bases respectively, with 17 bases between them. This CDR3 spans 15 amino acids. Germline loops: CDR1 SEHNR, CDR2 FQNEAQ (reference sequence). The CDR3 nucleotides read TGTGCCAGCAGCAGAGGGCGGACCTCGAGCACTGAAGCTTTCTTT. Its protein is CASSRGRTSSTEAFF. Drawing the rest from reference TRBV7-9 and TRBJ1-1, the complete variable domain is DTGVSQNPRHKITKRGQNVTFRCDPISEHNRLYWYRQTLGQGPEFLTYFQNEAQLEKSRLLSDRFSAERPKGSFSTLEIQRTEQGDSAMYLCASSRGRTSSTEAFFGQGTRLTVV.

This clonotype was picked up many times. This chain uses TRBV4-1 with TRBJ2-1, with no clear D. The germline V and J ends were trimmed by 2 bases and 7 bases, with 12 bases remaining between them. Germline CDR1 reads MGHRA; CDR2 reads YSYEKL. This CDR3 contains 14 residues. The CDR3 bases are TGCGCCAGCAGCCAATCCCGTTGGGGTAATGAGCAGTTCTTC. Amino acids: CASSQSRWGNEQFF.

At least ten counts were recorded for this clonotype. The rearrangement links TRBV7-2 to TRBJ1-2; D is possibly TRBD1 (6 bases). The CDR3 covers 13 residues. V was shortened by 5 bases and J by 8 bases, with 15 bases between the two germline ends. The germline V gene encodes CDR1 SGHTA and CDR2 FQGNSA. CDR3 loop: CASSPDRRTGYTF. CDR3 coding DNA: TGTGCCAGCAGCCCCGACAGGAGAACCGGCTACACCTTC.

The chain is built from TRBV24-1 and TRBJ2-1; 8 bases are a match to TRBD1. In germline, CDR1 is KGHDR, CDR2 SFDVKD. CDR3 length: 16 amino acids. Trimming removed 3 bases from V and 7 bases from J; junction bases left unmatched: 10. For the CDR3, the DNA is TGTGCCACCAGTGATGCCGGGACAGGAAAATCAAATGAGCAGTTCTTC. Translating it yields CATSDAGTGKSNEQFF.

In this sample, this clonotype turned up many times. V gene TRBV15 combines with J gene TRBJ2-2; 9 bases line up with TRBD2. The CDR3 sequence is 15 residues long. V was clipped by 3 bases and J by 5 bases; unmatched bases: 4. Germline CDR1 and CDR2: LNHNV and YYDKDF (reference sequence). CDR3 nucleotide sequence: TGTGCCACCAGCAGGAGAGCGGGGGGAACCGGGGAGCTGTTTTTT. Protein sequence: CATSRRAGGTGELFF.

This clonotype came up many times. This sequence joins TRBV9 and TRBJ1-1, with D maybe TRBD1 (6 bases). Germline CDR1 reads SGDLS; CDR2 reads YYNGEE. Trimming shortened V by 0 bases and J by 4 bases, and 10 bases separated the two germline ends. The CDR3 is made up of 14 amino acids. CDR3 sequence (DNA): TGTGCCAGCAGCGTAGGTGGGGGCGGCACTGAAGCTTTCTTT. Its translation is CASSVGGGGTEAFF.

This clonotype has ten or more counts. The chain carries TRBV9 and TRBJ1-2; D gene unclear. The germline gives CDR1 SGDLS, CDR2 YYNGEE. CDR3 length: 17 amino acids. V shed 2 bases and J shed 2 bases, with 19 bases lying between them. This CDR3 is CASSVDGSTVGNYGYTF. CDR3 coding DNA: TGTGCCAGCAGCGTTGATGGGTCTACCGTAGGGAACTATGGCTACACCTTC.